This T cell receptor beta chain was retrieved from a study of human T cells and chemical hapten exposure. Study-level results: The presence of alopecia in the donors means their immune response may differ from healthy people's.

The sample holds many counts of this clonotype. Antigen specificity is unknown. Time point specified: patch test 3, about 24 weeks after DPC sensitization. The treatment was: therapeutic diphenylcyclopropenone sensitization with weekly scalp DPC. Total RNA was extracted from unfractionated whole blood. Germline loops: CDR1 WSHSY, CDR2 SAAADI. The CDR3 loop spans 12 amino acids. The V segment lost 7 bases and the J segment 3 bases; nucleotides outside the gene matches: 2. Library preparation tagged each individual cDNA molecule with a unique molecular identifier. Authors' methods: Sequenced samples showed a median of around 96,000 TCRs each, with counts running from around 20,000 to 690,000. TCRdb called the RACE reads again in MiXCR, with one record for every CDR3 protein. TCRdb's processing, not the authors' own work, is the source of the V and J calls. The table lists fewer than 100,000 distinct CDR3 sequences, 9.5% to 13% of them singletons, with 1% to 1.2% in the top ten.

The TCR originated in a woman aged 25 to 39 with alopecia areata. Some clones in this sample may be carry-over from other donors' samples. V gene TRBV10-2 combines with J gene TRBJ1-1; 7 nucleotides line up with TRBD1. The specimen comprised whole blood, sampled in connection with sensitization to the hapten diphenylcyclopropenone (DPC). CDR3 amino acids: CASNRGYTEAFF. CDR3 nucleotides: TGCGCCAGCAACAGGGGATACACTGAAGCTTTCTTT.